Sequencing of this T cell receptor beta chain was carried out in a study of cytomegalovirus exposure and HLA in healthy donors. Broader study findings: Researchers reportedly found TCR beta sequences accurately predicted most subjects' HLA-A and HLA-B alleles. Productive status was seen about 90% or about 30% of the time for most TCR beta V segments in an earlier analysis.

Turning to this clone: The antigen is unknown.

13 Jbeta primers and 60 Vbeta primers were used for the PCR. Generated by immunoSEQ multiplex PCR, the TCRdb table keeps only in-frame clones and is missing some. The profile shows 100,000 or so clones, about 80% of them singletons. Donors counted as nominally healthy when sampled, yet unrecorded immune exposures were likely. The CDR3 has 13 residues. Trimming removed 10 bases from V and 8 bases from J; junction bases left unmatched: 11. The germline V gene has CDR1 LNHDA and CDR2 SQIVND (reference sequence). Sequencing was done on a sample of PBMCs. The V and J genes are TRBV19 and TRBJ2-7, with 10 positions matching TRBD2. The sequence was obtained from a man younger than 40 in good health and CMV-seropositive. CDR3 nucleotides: TGTGCCACTTGGACTAGCGGCTCCTTGCAGCAGTACGTC. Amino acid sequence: CATWTSGSLQQYV.